The source of this T cell receptor beta chain is a study of cytomegalovirus exposure and HLA in healthy donors. Study-wide context: The platform used for the roughly 130 validation repertoires matched that of the roughly 670 first-cohort repertoires, a later analysis reported.

Here immunoSEQ multiplex PCR was the method, and the copy in TCRdb shows in-frame clones only, minus some. The table records about 110,000 clones, approximately 89% of them present only once. The ends were cut back, 2 bases at V and 13 bases at J, with 12 bases in the middle. The CDR3 consists of 12 residues. Per the germline V gene, CDR1 is LNHNV and CDR2 is YYDKDF (reference sequence). As to this clone: The antigen remains unidentified.

Notes on the study in general: The listing of 150 to 200 TCR beta chains classed them as cytomegalovirus-associated. It was reportedly the case that the classifier diagnosed cytomegalovirus status with high specificity and sensitivity.

The receptor comes from a woman between 18 and 29 years old in good health and CMV-seronegative. What was sequenced was PBMCs. The chain carries TRBV15 and TRBJ2-4, with TRBD1 as a possible D gene (6 bases). CDR3 bases: TGTGCCACCAGCAGACCCCGGGACAAACAGTACTTC. Amino acid sequence: CATSRPRDKQYF.